This T cell receptor (beta chain) emerged from a study of T cells in narcolepsy. Assay: immunoSEQ multiplex PCR; the TCRdb copy retains only in-frame clones and omits some. The table has 20,000 to 30,000 clones, more than 70% seen once. V lost 4 bases to trimming and J lost 2 bases, with 14 bases between them. The CDR3 extends over 16 amino acids. Germline loops: CDR1 SGHTA, CDR2 FQGTGA. The V gene is TRBV7-3, the J gene TRBJ2-2, with D possibly matching TRBD1 (6 bases). Sequencing was performed on CD45RA- memory CD4+ T cells from PBMCs. This TCR was sampled from a human donor with narcolepsy. This CDR3 is CASSSGVTGNTGELFF. In DNA form, the CDR3 reads TGTGCCAGCAGCTCAGGGGTGACGGGAAACACCGGGGAGCTGTTTTTT.